The rows below give T cell receptor beta chains drawn from one sample of a study of T-cell memory formation after mild COVID-19. From the 5' RACE reads, TCRdb called clonotypes with MiXCR, one entry per CDR3 protein. The sample has roughly 120,000 distinct CDR3 sequences; 22% are singletons. The sequenced material came from PBMCs or a T cell subset sorted from them (not recorded which). These TCRs come from a man between 18 and 35 years old who had mild COVID-19 (a few samples of this study predate the infection). Cell type and time point are not known. The CDR3 runs from the conserved cysteine through the conserved F or W. The order of the fields is CDR3 DNA, CDR3 protein, V gene, J gene, D gene, clone size. A D gene is named only where the DNA matches it firmly. Expanded clones get a size class; other rows say once, few or many, or leave the size out.

TGTGCCAGCAGCCCAGACAGGGCCGGAGAGACCCAGTACTTC	CASSPDRAGETQYF	TRBV7-9	TRBJ2-5	TRBD1	few
TGTGCCACCAGTGACTCAGGGAGCTCTGGGGCCAACGTCCTGACTTTC	CATSDSGSSGANVLTF	TRBV24-1	TRBJ2-6	-	-
TGTGCCAGCAGTTTGGTGGGGGGGAGGATGAACACTGAAGCTTTCTTT	CASSLVGGRMNTEAFF	TRBV27	TRBJ1-1	-	few
TGCGCCAGCAGCCCCGGGACCGGGGTCGGCGAGCAGTACTTC	CASSPGTGVGEQYF	TRBV5-1	TRBJ2-7	-	-
TGTGCCAGCAGCCAATCCCCCGCGGCGGGGGGGCTATACAATGAGCAGTTCTTC	CASSQSPAAGGLYNEQFF	TRBV14	TRBJ2-1	TRBD2	few
TGTGCCAGCAGCTTAGTGGCGGGGGCGATTCAAGAGACCCAGTACTTC	CASSLVAGAIQETQYF	TRBV7-2	TRBJ2-5	-	-
TGCGCCAGCAGCATCGGACAGCGCTATGGCTACACCTTC	CASSIGQRYGYTF	TRBV10-2	TRBJ1-2	-	-
TGTGCCAGCAGTTTATGGAAAGTGACTGAAGCTTTCTTT	CASSLWKVTEAFF	TRBV28	TRBJ1-1	-	-
TGTGCCAGCAGCCAGGACTTGGACCTCTACGAGCAGTACTTC	CASSQDLDLYEQYF	TRBV3-1	TRBJ2-7	-	-
TGTGCCAGCAGCTTGGTCGAGTTCGGCGGGGAGCCCCAGCATTTT	CASSLVEFGGEPQHF	TRBV5-5	TRBJ1-5	-	-
TGCGCCAGCAGCCAAGCTAGCGGGGGCCTATACGAGCAGTACTTC	CASSQASGGLYEQYF	TRBV4-1	TRBJ2-7	TRBD2	-
TGCAGCGTCGAGGGGACTAGACATTCCACAGATACGCAGTATTTT	CSVEGTRHSTDTQYF	TRBV29-1	TRBJ2-3	TRBD2	-
TGTGCCAGCAGCTCCCCCGTTAACAATGAGCAGTTCTTC	CASSSPVNNEQFF	TRBV7-3	TRBJ2-1	-	-
TGTGCCAGCAGCCACAGTGGGATTAGCGGGGGCGGCGGGGAGACCCAGTACTTC	CASSHSGISGGGGETQYF	TRBV7-8	TRBJ2-5	TRBD2	-
TGCGCCAGCAGCGGGAGAGGGGTTAACTATGGCTACACCTTC	CASSGRGVNYGYTF	TRBV5-1	TRBJ1-2	-	-
TGTGCCAGCAGCCAAGGCGCCGGAACCGGAGATACGCAGTATTTT	CASSQGAGTGDTQYF	TRBV11-2	TRBJ2-3	-	once
TGTGCCAGCAGTGAAGAGTCGGGGTACAATGAGCAGTTCTTC	CASSEESGYNEQFF	TRBV2	TRBJ2-1	-	-
TGTGCCAGCAGCAACTTGGAGACCCAGTACTTC	CASSNLETQYF	TRBV5-8	TRBJ2-5	-	few
TGCGCCAGCAAGGGACTAGTAAGCACCGGGGAGCTGTTTTTT	CASKGLVSTGELFF	TRBV4-1	TRBJ2-2	TRBD2	-
TGCAGTGCTTTTCCCAGGACAGCCAACTATGGCTACACCTTC	CSAFPRTANYGYTF	TRBV20-1	TRBJ1-2	-	-
TGCAGTGCTAGGGTGTTAGGTACCTACGAGCAGTACTTC	CSARVLGTYEQYF	TRBV20-1	TRBJ2-7	-	-
TGTGCCAGCAGCTCCGAGCCGACCGGGACAAGCCTCTGTGAAAATGAAAAACTGTTTTTT	CASSSEPTGTSLCENEKLFF	TRBV7-2	TRBJ1-4	-	-
TGTGCCACCAGTGATTTGCGCGAGACAGGGGTAGAGAATGAGCAGTTCTTC	CATSDLRETGVENEQFF	TRBV24-1	TRBJ2-1	TRBD1	few
TGTGCCAGCAGAAAACTGACACCGAGCTCCTACGAGCAGTACTTC	CASRKLTPSSYEQYF	TRBV6-1	TRBJ2-7	-	few
TGTGCCAGCAGCTCCTCACAGGAGTACATTTTCTTT	CASSSSQEYIFF	TRBV7-6	TRBJ1-1	-	-
TGTGCCAGCAGCTTATACGGTTACGAGCAGTACTTC	CASSLYGYEQYF	TRBV7-2	TRBJ2-7	-	few
TGTGCCACCCAGCCCCAGAGCTCCTACAATGAGCAGTTCTTC	CATQPQSSYNEQFF	TRBV6-6	TRBJ2-1	-	few
TGTGCCAGCAGCGGGCCCCAGGGACAGGGAAACGAGGGGGCCTCCTACAATGAGCAGTTCTTC	CASSGPQGQGNEGASYNEQFF	TRBV7-9	TRBJ2-1	TRBD1	-